The 9 T cell receptor beta chains below were found in one sample sequenced in a study of blood T cells in healthy people across ages (dated by TCRdb to between 2015 and 2017). Library prep was done by 5' RACE. The data were produced on an Illumina HiSeq 2500. The second PCR ran for about 7 to 11 cycles and used a J-beta primer mix along with a sample-barcoded 5' primer. TCRdb reprocessing: public reads trimmed at Q25 with fastp, clones called with MiXCR, in-frame beta chains kept. Each CDR3 protein gets just one entry, which takes the most common genes and DNA from the rows behind it. The sample table contains about 930,000 distinct CDR3 sequences; only one count was recorded for about 27% of them. The ten largest account for roughly 10% of the sample. These data were also filed under a second study, of T cells of mothers and their children.

Material for sequencing was blood. Source of these receptors: a middle-aged woman in good health.

This clonotype has a handful of counts. This chain uses TRBV12-3 or TRBV12-4 with TRBJ2-2, with 14 bases matching TRBD2. The CDR3 has 20 amino acids. V lost 10 bases and J lost 1; bases outside the gene matches: 17. As DNA, the CDR3 is TGTGCCATCCCGACCGGACTAGCGGGGGGATACGGAAGGAACACCGGGGAGCTGTTTTTT. Translating it yields CAIPTGLAGGYGRNTGELFF.

The chain combines TRBV5-4 with TRBJ2-1; TRBD2 aligns across 11 bases. The germline V gene encodes CDR1 SGHNT and CDR2 YYREEE (reference sequence). Trimming removed 2 bases from V and 6 bases from J; junction bases left unmatched: 7. The CDR3 consists of 16 residues. The CDR3 DNA reads as TGTGCCAGCAGCTTCATAGCGGGGGGGCTAAGCAATGAGCAGTTCTTC. Its protein product is CASSFIAGGLSNEQFF.

This clonotype was seen repeatedly, ten times or more. The chain couples TRBV28 to TRBJ2-1; D remains ambiguous. The V end lost 3 bases, the J end lost 4 bases, and 7 bases lay between the germline ends. The CDR3 consists of 13 residues. The germline V gene encodes CDR1 MDHEN and CDR2 SYDVKM. The CDR3 region is CASSFGQYNEQFF. The CDR3 DNA sequence: TGTGCCAGCAGTTTCGGGCAGTACAATGAGCAGTTCTTC.

This clonotype was seen repeatedly, ten times or more. This rearrangement joins TRBV12-3 or TRBV12-4 to TRBJ2-3; D tentatively reads TRBD1 or TRBD2 (5 bases each). Deletions cut 1 base from V and 3 bases from J, with 14 bases between. The CDR3 runs 16 residues. The CDR3 protein is CASSLGGLVRTDTQYF. CDR3 bases: TGTGCCAGCAGTTTAGGGGGGTTGGTTAGGACAGATACGCAGTATTTT.

The table lists this clonotype with a few counts. The chain has TRBV5-4 and TRBJ1-1, with 8 bases matching TRBD1. V was clipped by 4 bases and J by 4 bases; unmatched bases: 12. Germline CDR1 is SGHNT and CDR2 is YYREEE (reference sequence). This CDR3 spans 16 amino acids. CDR3 in DNA: TGTGCCAGCAGCCCTGAGGCAGGGGGCGGCGGCACTGAAGCTTTCTTT. Protein sequence: CASSPEAGGGGTEAFF. Full variable domain (rest looked up from reference TRBV5-4 and TRBJ1-1): ETGVTQSPTHLIKTRGQQVTLRCSSQSGHNTVSWYQQALGQGPQFIFQYYREEENGRGNFPPRFSGLQFPNYSSELNVNALELDDSALYLCASSPEAGGGGTEAFFGQGTRLTVV.

Of note for this clonotype: One end of the junction is discordant with germline, which a read error may explain. The chain is built from TRBV2 and TRBJ2-3; D is undetermined. Germline CDR1 and CDR2: SNHLY and FYNNEI. The length of the CDR3 is 14 residues. CDR3 in amino acids: CAGSDENRADTQYF. In nucleotides, the CDR3 is TGTGCCGGCAGTGATGAGAATCGGGCAGATACGCAGTATTTT.

This chain uses TRBV5-1 with TRBJ1-1; the D is unclear. CDR1 is SGHRS, CDR2 YFSETQ, per germline. Trimming left V 5 bases short and J 3 bases short, with 11 bases between. CDR3 size: 13 residues. Written as DNA, the CDR3 is TGCGCCAGCAGGGGCGAGTCGGACACTGAAGCTTTCTTT. Encoded protein: CASRGESDTEAFF.

This clonotype was picked up one time. The rearrangement joins TRBV20-1 to TRBJ1-5; no clear D. Germline V gives CDR1 DFQATT, CDR2 SNEGSKA (reference sequence). This CDR3 has 13 residues. Trimming pared 6 bases from V and 1 base from J, leaving 10 bases between. The CDR3 DNA is TGCAGTGCCCTGGGCGGGAGCAATCAGCCCCAGCATTTT. It yields the protein CSALGGSNQPQHF.

Remarks on this clonotype: A read error is possible here, since a much larger clone lies one base away. The V gene is TRBV18, the J gene TRBJ1-1; 7 nucleotides align to TRBD1. This CDR3 contains 14 residues. V trimming: 4 bases; J trimming: 4 bases; junction bases outside the gene matches: 6. Looked up from germline, CDR1 is KGHSH and CDR2 is LQKENI. In DNA, the CDR3 is TGTGCCAGCTCACGGGAGGCAGGGGGCACTGAAGCTTTCTTT. It encodes CASSREAGGTEAFF.